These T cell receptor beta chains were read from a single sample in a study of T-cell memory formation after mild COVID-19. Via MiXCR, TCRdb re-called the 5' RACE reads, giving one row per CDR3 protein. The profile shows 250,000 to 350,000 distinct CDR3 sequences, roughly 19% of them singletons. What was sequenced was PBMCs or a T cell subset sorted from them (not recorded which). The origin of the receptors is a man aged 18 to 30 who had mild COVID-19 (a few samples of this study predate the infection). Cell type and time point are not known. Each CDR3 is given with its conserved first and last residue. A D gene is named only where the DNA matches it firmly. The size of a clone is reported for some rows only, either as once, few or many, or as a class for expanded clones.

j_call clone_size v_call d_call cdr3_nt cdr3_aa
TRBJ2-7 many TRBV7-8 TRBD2 TGTGCCAGCAGCAGTAGCGGGGGGCTCTACGAGCAGTACTTC CASSSSGGLYEQYF
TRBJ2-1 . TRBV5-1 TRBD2 TGCGCCAGCAGCTTCGGGACTAGTATGGATGAGCAGTTCTTC CASSFGTSMDEQFF
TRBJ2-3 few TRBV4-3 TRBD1 TGCGCCAGCAGCCAACAGGGGGTGGAAGGGACAGATACGCAGTATTTT CASSQQGVEGTDTQYF
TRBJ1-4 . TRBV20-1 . TGCAGTGCTAGAGGGGTTGGGGAGGGTAGTGAAAAACTGTTTTTT CSARGVGEGSEKLFF
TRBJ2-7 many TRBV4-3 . TGCGCCAGCAGCCTAAACAGGGTCGGACTTTACGAGCAGTACTTC CASSLNRVGLYEQYF
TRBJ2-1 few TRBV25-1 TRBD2 TGTGCCAGCAGTGGACTCAGGACGCTAGCGGGGGACAATGAGCAGTTCTTC CASSGLRTLAGDNEQFF
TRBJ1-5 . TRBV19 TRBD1 TGTGCCAGTAGTACAGGGACAGGAGGGCAGCCCCAGCATTTT CASSTGTGGQPQHF
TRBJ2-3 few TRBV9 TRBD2 TGTGCCAGCAGCGGTGGCCGCGGGGGGCGGGGAGATACGCAGTATTTT CASSGGRGGRGDTQYF
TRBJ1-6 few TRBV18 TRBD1 TGTGCCAGCTCACCCATGACAGGGGCCTTGAATTCACCCCTCCACTTT CASSPMTGALNSPLHF
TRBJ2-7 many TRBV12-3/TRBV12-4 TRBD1 TGTGCCAGCAGCCGTGGACAGGGCTACGAGCAGTACTTC CASSRGQGYEQYF
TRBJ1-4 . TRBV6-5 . TGTGCCAGCAGTCGATTTAGATGGGGGGAGAAACTGTTTTTT CASSRFRWGEKLFF
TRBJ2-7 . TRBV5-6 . TGTGCCAGCAGTACTTGGGTATCCTACGAGCAGTACTTC CASSTWVSYEQYF
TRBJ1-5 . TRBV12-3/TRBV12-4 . TGTGCCAGCAGCTACGGGGGGATACTTCAGCCCCAGCATTTT CASSYGGILQPQHF
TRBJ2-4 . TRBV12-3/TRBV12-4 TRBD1 TGTGCCAGCAGTTTGACAGGGGAGGCAAACATTCAGTACTTC CASSLTGEANIQYF
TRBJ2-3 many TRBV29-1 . TGCAGCTTTGAATTTGGGTCTACAGATACGCAGTATTTT CSFEFGSTDTQYF
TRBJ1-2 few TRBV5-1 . TGCGCCAGCAACCGGGATGCCAGGGGATATGGCTACACCTTC CASNRDARGYGYTF
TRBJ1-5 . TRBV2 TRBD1 TGTGCCAGTGGGACAGTCAATCAGCCCCAGCATTTT CASGTVNQPQHF
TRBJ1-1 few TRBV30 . TGTGCCTGGTCCCTGGGGGGGGCGGCTGAAGCTTTCTTT CAWSLGGAAEAFF
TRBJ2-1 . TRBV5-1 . TGCGCCAGCAGCTTGGGAGTTGGCAATGAGCAGTTCTTC CASSLGVGNEQFF
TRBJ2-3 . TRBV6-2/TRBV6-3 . TGTGCCAGCAGTTACACACCGACAGGCACAGATACGCAGTATTTT CASSYTPTGTDTQYF
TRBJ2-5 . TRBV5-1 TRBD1 TGCGCCAGCAGCATACGGACAGGGGGCAGAGAGACCCAGTACTTC CASSIRTGGRETQYF
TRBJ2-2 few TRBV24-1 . TGTGCCACCAGTGATTTCGATGGACCAGGAACCGGGGAGCTGTTTTTT CATSDFDGPGTGELFF
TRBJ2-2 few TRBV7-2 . TGTGCCAGCAGCTTTGCCAGGGCGGTCACCGGGGAGCTGTTTTTT CASSFARAVTGELFF
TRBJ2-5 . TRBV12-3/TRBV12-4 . TGTGCCAGCAGTTTAGAGGCGGACTCAGGGACCCAGTACTTC CASSLEADSGTQYF
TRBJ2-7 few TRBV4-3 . TGCGCCAGCAGCCCGGGACTTCCAGCCTACGAGCAGTACTTC CASSPGLPAYEQYF
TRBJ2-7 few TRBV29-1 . TGCAGCGTTGGCAGTCCTGCCGGTGGGCAGTACTTC CSVGSPAGGQYF
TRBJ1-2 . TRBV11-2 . TGTGCCAGCAGCTTAGTCGGGCTGACCCCCGATGGCTACACCTTC CASSLVGLTPDGYTF
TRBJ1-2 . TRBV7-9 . TGTGCCAGCAGCTTAGTTGAGTCCAGGAATGGCTACACCTTC CASSLVESRNGYTF
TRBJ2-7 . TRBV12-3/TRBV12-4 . TGTGCCAGCAGTTTTTCAGAATACGAGCAGTACTTC CASSFSEYEQYF
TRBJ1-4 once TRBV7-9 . TGTGCCAGCAGCTTAGACGCCGGTGAAAAACTGTTTTTT CASSLDAGEKLFF
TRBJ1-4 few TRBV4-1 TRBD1 TGCGCCAGCAGCCAACGACAGGGAGTTGGAGAAAAACTGTTTTTT CASSQRQGVGEKLFF
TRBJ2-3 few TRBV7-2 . TGTGCCAGCAGCTCAAGGCTCGGGGGTGGCACAGATACGCAGTATTTT CASSSRLGGGTDTQYF
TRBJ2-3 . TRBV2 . TGTGCCAGCAGTGCCCGGGACGGACCTTTCACAGATACGCAGTATTTT CASSARDGPFTDTQYF
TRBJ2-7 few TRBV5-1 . TGCGCCAGCAGCTGGCAGGGCTTCTACGAGCAGTACTTC CASSWQGFYEQYF
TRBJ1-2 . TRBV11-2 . TGTGCCAGCAGCCCCTCGGGGGATAACTATGGCTACACCTTC CASSPSGDNYGYTF
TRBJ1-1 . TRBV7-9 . TGTGCCAGCAGCCTGACGGGGGGGTGGAACACTGAAGCTTTCTTT CASSLTGGWNTEAFF
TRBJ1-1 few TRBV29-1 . TGCAGCGTTGACAAGAACACTGAAGCTTTCTTT CSVDKNTEAFF
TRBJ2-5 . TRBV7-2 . TGTGCCAGCAGCCCACTGCGACGAGAGACCCAGTACTTC CASSPLRRETQYF
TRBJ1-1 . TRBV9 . TGTGCCAGCAGCGGAGCCGTCCCGGGACCGAACACTGAAGCTTTCTTT CASSGAVPGPNTEAFF
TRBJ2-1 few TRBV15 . TGTGCCACCAGCAGAGTGCAAAGGGTTTTCGAGCAGTTCTTC CATSRVQRVFEQFF
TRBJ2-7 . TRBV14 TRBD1 TGTGCCAGCAGCCAAGAGATCGGCAGGGGGAACGAGCAGTACTTC CASSQEIGRGNEQYF
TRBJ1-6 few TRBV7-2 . TGTGCCAGCAGCTTTGTAAGGATGAATTCACCCCTCCACTTT CASSFVRMNSPLHF
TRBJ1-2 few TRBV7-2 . TGTGCCAGCAGCAATCGGGACATTGATCTCGGCTACACCTTC CASSNRDIDLGYTF
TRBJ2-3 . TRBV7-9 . TGTGCCAGCAGCATGATTTGGGGGGGCGGCACAGATACGCAGTATTTT CASSMIWGGGTDTQYF
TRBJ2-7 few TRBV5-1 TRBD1 TGCGCCAGCAGCTCGGGACAGGGTGTACCGTCCTACGAGCAGTACTTC CASSSGQGVPSYEQYF